These 21 T cell receptor beta chains were sequenced from one sample in a study of PD-1 blockade in classical Hodgkin lymphoma. The time point was: newly diagnosed, previously untreated cHL patient sample. It was by magnetic negative selection that CD4+ T cells were purified from thawed PBMCs. The assay was immunoSEQ multiplex PCR, and TCRdb's table has in-frame clones only and misses some. Among about 30,000 clones listed, less than 90% were seen once. The sample was CD4+ T cells from blood. These receptors were collected from a human donor with classical Hodgkin lymphoma.

J is TRBJ1-2 and V is TRBV7-3, with D possibly being TRBD1 (6 bases). CDR1 is SGHTA, CDR2 FQGTGA, per germline. Trimming left V 5 bases short and J 0 bases short, with 16 bases between. The CDR3 extends over 16 amino acids. CDR3 sequence reads: CASSTNHGGANYGYTF. CDR3 DNA sequence: TGTGCCAGCAGCACGAACCACGGGGGCGCTAACTATGGCTACACCTTC.

This CDR3 reads CASSQPGAVEQYV. CDR3 nucleotides: TGTGCCAGCAGCCAACCTGGGGCAGTCGAGCAGTACGTC. V is TRBV7-8 and J is TRBJ2-7; D may be TRBD1 (5 bases). V lost 5 bases and J 6 bases, leaving 14 bases between the germline ends. CDR3 length: 13 amino acids. Germline assignment: CDR1 SGHVS and CDR2 FQNEAQ.

This clone was detected only once. The gene calls are TRBV5-4 and TRBJ2-1; 7 positions agree with TRBD2. Germline-derived CDR1 and CDR2 are SGHNT and YYREEE (reference sequence). J gave up 4 bases and V 0 bases, and 10 bases lay outside the gene matches. The CDR3 consists of 17 residues. CDR3 DNA sequence: TGTGCCAGCAGCTTGGGAGGGTCTAGCGGATGGTACAATGAGCAGTTCTTC. Translated, it gives CASSLGGSSGWYNEQFF.

The chain couples TRBV11-1 to TRBJ1-2; D gene ambiguous. Trimming cost V 5 bases and J 6 bases, with 16 bases left between them. The germline CDR1 and CDR2 sequences are SGHAT and FQDESV (reference sequence). The CDR3 consists of 14 residues. In nucleotides, the CDR3 is TGTGCCAGCAGCCTCGTCGGGGAGGGAGATGGCTACACCTTC. Amino acid sequence: CASSLVGEGDGYTF.

V and J are TRBV6-5 and TRBJ1-1; D is possibly TRBD1 (5 bases). V shed 5 bases and J shed 5 bases, with 18 bases lying between them. The germline gives CDR1 MNHEY, CDR2 SVGAGI. The CDR3 length is 15 residues. The CDR3 reads CASSPSPQGLTEAFF. CDR3 nucleotide sequence: TGTGCCAGCAGTCCCTCCCCCCAGGGATTAACTGAAGCTTTCTTT.

This chain links TRBV19 with TRBJ2-3, with a possible D match to TRBD2 (5 bases). CDR1 is LNHDA, CDR2 SQIVND, per germline (reference sequence). V lost 3 bases to trimming and J lost 2 bases, with 9 bases between them. The CDR3 totals 14 residues. The DNA of the CDR3 is TGTGCCAGTAGTATCCAGCGGTCCACAGATACGCAGTATTTT. Amino acids: CASSIQRSTDTQYF.

The rearrangement joins TRBV6-6 to TRBJ2-1; 7 nucleotides match TRBD1. CDR3 length: 14 amino acids. J gave up 9 bases and V 4 bases, and 9 bases lay outside the gene matches. The germline CDR1 and CDR2 sequences are MNHNY and SVGAGI (reference sequence). The CDR3 bases are TGTGCCAGCAGTTTCGACAGGGATCCCACTGAGCAGTTCTTC. Protein: CASSFDRDPTEQFF.

The CDR3 DNA sequence: TGTGCCATCAGTGCCGGACTAGCGGGCACAGATACGCAGTATTTT. This codes for CAISAGLAGTDTQYF. The chain uses TRBV10-3 and TRBJ2-3; 10 positions match TRBD2. The V segment lost 4 bases and the J segment 1 base; nucleotides outside the gene matches: 2. CDR3 size: 15 residues. Per germline, CDR1 ENHRY and CDR2 SYGVKD.

CDR3 DNA sequence: TGCGCCAGCAGCTCAGACAGGGGAGAAAAACTGTTTTTT. This translates into CASSSDRGEKLFF. V is TRBV5-1 and J is TRBJ1-4; TRBD1 agrees at 8 bases. The CDR3 is made up of 13 amino acids. In germline, CDR1 is SGHRS, CDR2 YFSETQ. V dropped 3 bases and J dropped 8; count of bases not matched to a gene: 3.

V gene TRBV7-3 combines with J gene TRBJ2-1; TRBD2 agrees at 12 bases. The J segment lost 2 bases and the V segment lost 4 bases, leaving 3 bases of the junction unmatched. The CDR3 contains 16 residues. Germline lookup yields CDR1 SGHTA and CDR2 FQGTGA. CDR3 sequence: CASSSASGRAYNEQFF. Written as DNA, the CDR3 is TGTGCCAGCAGCTCCGCTAGCGGGAGGGCCTACAATGAGCAGTTCTTC.

The gene calls are TRBV9 and TRBJ2-1, with TRBD2 matching 9 bases. The CDR3 is 16 amino acids. The V gene's germline CDR1 is SGDLS and CDR2 YYNGEE. Germline trimming cut 4 bases from V and 0 bases from J; bases unmatched to any gene: 5. CDR3 in amino acids: CASSFGSGSSYNEQFF. CDR3 bases: TGTGCCAGCAGCTTCGGTAGCGGGAGCTCCTACAATGAGCAGTTCTTC.

The chain joins TRBV12-5 to TRBJ2-6; the D is unclear. Germline V gene lookup returns CDR1 LGHNT and CDR2 FRNRAP. The CDR3 has 13 amino acids. Trimming shortened V by 7 bases and J by 0 bases, and 4 bases separated the two germline ends. The CDR3 DNA follows: TGTGCTAGTGCTCGCTCTGGGGCCAACGTCCTGACTTTC. Translating it yields CASARSGANVLTF.

This chain joins TRBV10-3 and TRBJ2-1, with D perhaps assigned TRBD1 or TRBD2 (5 bases each). The CDR3 contains 13 residues. Trimming took 4 bases from V and 7 from J, leaving 11 bases between them. Germline lookup yields CDR1 ENHRY and CDR2 SYGVKD. CDR3: CAISAGTANEQFF. The CDR3 DNA sequence: TGTGCCATCAGTGCCGGGACCGCAAATGAGCAGTTCTTC.

CDR3 in amino acids: CASSQTGNYGYTF. CDR3 DNA: TGCGCCAGCAGCCAAACAGGCAACTATGGCTACACCTTC. This chain connects TRBV4-1 to TRBJ1-2; maybe TRBD1 (5 bases). The ends were cut back, 2 bases at V and 2 bases at J, with 6 bases in the middle. Germline V lookup: CDR1 MGHRA, CDR2 YSYEKL. The CDR3 runs to 13 residues.

The chain links TRBV10-3 to TRBJ2-1; D might be TRBD1 or TRBD2, each matching 5 bases. Per germline, CDR1 ENHRY and CDR2 SYGVKD. This CDR3 is built from 13 residues. V was cut by 11 bases and J by 5 bases, with 16 bases left in between. The CDR3 coding sequence is TGTGCCGTAGCCGGGACGACCGACAATGAGCAGTTCTTC. It encodes CAVAGTTDNEQFF.

This chain links TRBV27 with TRBJ1-1, with D hard to call. Trimming shortened V by 5 bases and J by 5 bases, and 9 bases separated the two germline ends. Germline V gene data show CDR1 as MNHEY and CDR2 as SMNVEV (reference sequence). The CDR3 contains 12 residues. The DNA for the CDR3 is TGTGCCAGCAGTACCGCCGGAACTGAAGCTTTCTTT. Encoded protein: CASSTAGTEAFF.

This clone was observed a handful of times. This chain links TRBV5-1 with TRBJ1-4; D ambiguous. V was cut by 5 bases and J by 8 bases, with 10 bases left in between. CDR3 length: 12 amino acids. In germline, CDR1 is SGHRS, CDR2 YFSETQ. DNA for the CDR3: TGCGCCAGCAGTTTGTACGGGGAAAAACTGTTTTTT. Translation gives CASSLYGEKLFF.

The chain carries TRBV5-1 and TRBJ2-2; a possible D gene is TRBD1 (6 bases). CDR3 length: 15 residues. The ends were cut back, 2 bases at V and 1 base at J, with 9 bases in the middle. Germline assignment: CDR1 SGHRS and CDR2 YFSETQ. CDR3 sequence reads: CASSFRDKNTGELFF. DNA of the CDR3: TGCGCCAGCAGCTTCCGGGACAAGAACACCGGGGAGCTGTTTTTT.

In its sample, this clone was seen a few times. CDR3 protein: CASSLEQYNSPLHF. The CDR3 DNA is TGTGCCAGCAGCTTAGAACAGTACAATTCACCCCTCCACTTT. The gene calls are TRBV7-9 and TRBJ1-6; D is unclear. The ends were cut back, 1 base at V and 7 bases at J, with 8 bases in the middle. The germline V gene encodes CDR1 SEHNR and CDR2 FQNEAQ (reference sequence). This CDR3 has 14 amino acids.

This chain links TRBV4-1 with TRBJ2-1; either TRBD1 or TRBD2 may supply D (6 bases each). The germline gives CDR1 MGHRA, CDR2 YSYEKL. The CDR3 contains 16 residues. Trimming left V 4 bases short and J 6 bases short, with 19 bases between. CDR3 DNA sequence: TGCGCCAGCAGCCCGAGGGGGGCGGGACGGGGCAATGAGCAGTTCTTC. Protein sequence: CASSPRGAGRGNEQFF.

The chain carries TRBV2 and TRBJ1-2, with 9 bases fitting TRBD1. CDR1 and CDR2 from the germline V gene are SNHLY and FYNNEI. The CDR3 has 14 amino acids. Trimming at V came to 8 bases and at J to 8 bases, leaving 12 bases not matched to a gene. CDR3 amino acids: CASPPRGQGLGYTF. DNA of the CDR3: TGTGCCAGCCCTCCGCGGGGACAGGGTTTGGGCTACACCTTC. Using reference TRBV2 and TRBJ1-2 for the parts outside the CDR3, the full variable domain is EPEVTQTPSHQVTQMGQEVILRCVPISNHLYFYWYRQILGQKVEFLVSFYNNEISEKSEIFDDQFSVERPDGSNFTLKIRSTKLEDSAMYFCASPPRGQGLGYTFGSGTRLTVV.